These 24 T cell receptor beta chains originate from one sample sequenced in a study of radiotherapy plus CTLA-4 blockade in lung cancer. Method: immunoSEQ multiplex PCR; TCRdb's copy keeps in-frame clones and lacks some. The table lists over 80,000 clones, 85% to 90% of them singletons. The sample in question was peripheral blood, obtained from a patient treated with radiotherapy plus ipilimumab. These receptors were obtained from a human donor with non-small cell lung cancer that progressed on radiotherapy plus ipilimumab.

V usage is TRBV30 and J usage is TRBJ2-1; D call uncertain. The CDR3 runs 17 residues. Germline CDR1 GTSNPN, CDR2 SVGIG (reference sequence). Deletions cut 5 bases from V and 0 bases from J, with 20 bases between. CDR3 sequence (DNA): TGTGCCTGGTACCCTTTAGAAAGGATTTTCTCCTACAATGAGCAGTTCTTC. Amino acids: CAWYPLERIFSYNEQFF.

V gene TRBV7-6 combines with J gene TRBJ2-1; TRBD2 matches 7 bases. V trimming: 1 base; J trimming: 6 bases; junction bases outside the gene matches: 3. The CDR3 is 14 amino acids. Per germline, CDR1 SGHVS and CDR2 FNYEAQ. The CDR3 loop is CASSLVGGVNEQFF. DNA for the CDR3: TGTGCCAGCAGCTTAGTGGGAGGGGTCAATGAGCAGTTCTTC. Together with reference TRBV7-6 and TRBJ2-1, the CDR3 gives the full variable domain: GAGVSQSPRYKVTKRGQDVALRCDPISGHVSLYWYRQALGQGPEFLTYFNYEAQQDKSGLPNDRFSAERPEGSISTLTIQRTEQRDSAMYRCASSLVGGVNEQFFGPGTRLTVL.

V is TRBV7-8 and J is TRBJ1-1; possible D gene TRBD1, 5 bases. Trimming removed 5 bases at V and 1 base at J, with 11 bases between. Per the germline V gene, CDR1 is SGHVS and CDR2 is FQNEAQ. The CDR3 is made up of 14 amino acids. CDR3 DNA: TGTGCCAGCAGCCCCGGGACGACGAACACTGAAGCTTTCTTT. Protein sequence: CASSPGTTNTEAFF.

This clone was recorded once. V is TRBV11-2 and J is TRBJ2-1, with 8 bases that match TRBD2. This CDR3 is built from 15 residues. With 1 base clipped from V and 1 base from J, the junction kept 0 bases outside the gene matches. Germline V CDR1 and CDR2: SGHAT, FQNNGV. CDR3 loop: CASSLAGGSYNEQFF. CDR3 nucleotide sequence: TGTGCCAGCAGCTTAGCGGGGGGGTCCTACAATGAGCAGTTCTTC.

The genes are TRBV19 and TRBJ2-2, with TRBD1 as a possible D gene (6 bases). This CDR3 region has 18 residues. V lost 7 bases and J lost 0, with 21 bases in between. Germline-derived CDR1 and CDR2 are LNHDA and SQIVND (reference sequence). The CDR3 DNA sequence: TGTGCCAGTAACCCCCTGGGACACTTTATCGCGAACACCGGGGAGCTGTTTTTT. This sequence encodes CASNPLGHFIANTGELFF.

This clone was detected once. This chain connects TRBV4-2 to TRBJ2-2; 7 nucleotides align to TRBD2. V lost 1 base and J lost 3; bases outside the gene matches: 8. This CDR3 is 17 amino acids long. Looked up from germline, CDR1 is LGHNA and CDR2 is YNFKEQ. This CDR3 reads CASSQATGGGYTGELFF. The CDR3 DNA is TGTGCCAGCAGCCAAGCCACTGGGGGAGGGTACACCGGGGAGCTGTTTTTT.

This chain connects TRBV18 to TRBJ1-4; D not certain. V shed 2 bases and J shed 5 bases, with 9 bases lying between them. Germline V gene sequence: CDR1 KGHSH, CDR2 LQKENI. The CDR3 loop spans 14 amino acids. The CDR3 bases are TGTGCCAGCTCACCAGGGCAGCCAAATGAAAAACTGTTTTTT. Residues: CASSPGQPNEKLFF.

The chain combines TRBV6-5 with TRBJ2-7; 9 bases line up with TRBD1. Looked up from germline, CDR1 is MNHEY and CDR2 is SVGAGI. The CDR3 spans 13 residues. Trimming took 9 bases from V and 3 from J; bases not matched to a gene: 6. CDR3 region: CASWTGDNYEQYF. The CDR3 coding sequence is TGTGCCAGTTGGACAGGGGATAACTACGAGCAGTACTTC.

This chain joins TRBV19 and TRBJ1-1, with 10 nucleotides matching TRBD1. V trimming: 4 bases; J trimming: 7 bases; junction bases outside the gene matches: 9. Germline V gene data show CDR1 as LNHDA and CDR2 as SQIVND (reference sequence). The CDR3 contains 15 residues. CDR3 sequence: CASSTRQGAVFEAFF. The CDR3 DNA sequence: TGTGCCAGTAGTACCCGACAGGGGGCTGTTTTTGAAGCTTTCTTT. The full variable domain, its missing parts supplied by reference TRBV19 and TRBJ1-1, is DGGITQSPKYLFRKEGQNVTLSCEQNLNHDAMYWYRQDPGQGLRLIYYSQIVNDFQKGDIAEGYSVSREKKESFPLTVTSAQKNPTAFYLCASSTRQGAVFEAFFGQGTRLTVV.

This clone was found once. V usage is TRBV7-2 and J usage is TRBJ1-1, with no clear D. The CDR3 length is 13 residues. CDR1 is SGHTA, CDR2 FQGNSA, per germline. V was trimmed by 7 bases and J by 7 bases, leaving 16 bases between them. The CDR3 DNA reads TGTGCCAGCATCCTTGGCTCACGGGGTGAAGCTTTCTTT. It specifies CASILGSRGEAFF.

The chain employs TRBV6-5 and TRBJ2-7, with D perhaps matching TRBD2 (7 bases). Germline V CDR1 and CDR2: MNHEY, SVGAGI. The length of the CDR3 is 14 residues. The ends were cut back, 11 bases at V and 4 bases at J, with 21 bases in the middle. This CDR3 reads CAVAPGGRPYEQYF. The CDR3 DNA is TGTGCCGTAGCTCCGGGGGGCCGTCCTTACGAGCAGTACTTC.

This chain connects TRBV5-1 to TRBJ1-4, with 7 bases matching TRBD1. The CDR3 totals 14 residues. With 3 bases clipped from V and 3 bases from J, the junction kept 2 bases outside the gene matches. Per the germline V gene, CDR1 is SGHRS and CDR2 is YFSETQ. In DNA form, the CDR3 reads TGCGCCAGCAGCTGGGACAGCTCTAATGAAAAACTGTTTTTT. Translating it yields CASSWDSSNEKLFF.

The J gene is TRBJ2-3, the V gene TRBV6-5; 7 nucleotides agree with TRBD2. Unmatched junction bases numbered 4, after V lost 0 bases and J lost 1 base. In germline, CDR1 is MNHEY, CDR2 SVGAGI. The CDR3 covers 16 residues. CDR3 nucleotides: TGTGCCAGCAGTTACTCGCGGGGGTACCGCACAGATACGCAGTATTTT. Amino acids: CASSYSRGYRTDTQYF.

The chain couples TRBV5-1 to TRBJ2-1, with 11 bases lining up with TRBD2. This CDR3 is 14 amino acids long. J gave up 8 bases and V 5 bases, and 6 bases lay outside the gene matches. Germline CDR1 reads SGHRS; CDR2 reads YFSETQ. The CDR3: CASRTGLAADEQFF. CDR3 coding DNA: TGCGCCAGCAGGACGGGACTAGCGGCCGATGAGCAGTTCTTC. The entire variable domain, with the rest obtained from reference TRBV5-1 and TRBJ2-1, is as follows: KAGVTQTPRYLIKTRGQQVTLSCSPISGHRSVSWYQQTPGQGLQFLFEYFSETQRNKGNFPGRFSGRQFSNSRSEMNVSTLELGDSALYLCASRTGLAADEQFFGPGTRLTVL.

The rearrangement uses TRBV9 and TRBJ2-2, with D tentatively TRBD1 (6 bases). The CDR3 has 14 amino acids. Per the germline V gene, CDR1 is SGDLS and CDR2 is YYNGEE. V lost 4 bases to trimming and J lost 6 bases, with 13 bases between them. CDR3 coding DNA: TGTGCCAGCAGCCCGCGGACAGCCCCCGGGGAGCTGTTTTTT. This codes for CASSPRTAPGELFF.

The chain has TRBV6-1 and TRBJ1-5; D ambiguous. V was shortened by 1 base and J by 5 bases, with 0 bases between the two germline ends. The CDR3 is 11 residues long. Germline V gene data show CDR1 as MNHNS and CDR2 as SASEGT. The CDR3 reads CASSEDQPQHF. The DNA for the CDR3 is TGTGCCAGCAGTGAAGATCAGCCCCAGCATTTT.

V usage is TRBV15 and J usage is TRBJ2-3; 15 nucleotides agree with TRBD2. Germline CDR1 reads LNHNV; CDR2 reads YYDKDF (reference sequence). The length of the CDR3 is 18 residues. Trimming at V came to 8 bases and at J to 8 bases, leaving 17 bases not matched to a gene. CDR3: CATGKGLAGGPGGGTQYF. The CDR3 nucleotides are TGTGCCACCGGAAAAGGACTAGCGGGAGGGCCGGGGGGTGGTACGCAGTATTTT.

This clone has more than one count but fewer than ten. The CDR3 nucleotides are TGCAGCGTTGAAGGGAGGGAGTCTCAAGAGACCCAGTACTTC. It codes for CSVEGRESQETQYF. J is TRBJ2-5 and V is TRBV29-1, with a possible D match to TRBD2 (6 bases). The CDR3 covers 14 residues. Germline V gene data show CDR1 as SQVTM and CDR2 as ANQGSEA. Trimming shortened V by 1 base and J by 2 bases, and 11 bases separated the two germline ends.

The rearrangement links TRBV6-1 to TRBJ2-7, with D maybe TRBD1 (6 bases). The CDR3 totals 15 residues. CDR1 and CDR2 from the germline V gene are MNHNS and SASEGT. V lost 6 bases to trimming and J lost 3 bases, with 18 bases between them. CDR3 region: CASRARGQGHYEQYF. The CDR3 nucleotides read TGTGCCAGCAGGGCCCGTGGGCAGGGGCACTACGAGCAGTACTTC.

The chain uses TRBV5-3 and TRBJ1-3; no reliable D call. TRBV5-3 is an ORF, with its function uncertain. CDR3 length: 16 amino acids. Trimming stripped 0 bases from V and 4 bases from J, with 14 bases between. DNA for the CDR3: TGTGCCAGAAGCTTGGGTCCTGGGAGGCCCGGAAACACCATATATTTT. It specifies CARSLGPGRPGNTIYF.

This clone was recorded once. This rearrangement joins TRBV5-1 to TRBJ2-2; the D gene is possibly TRBD1 (6 bases). Trimming took off 3 bases at V and 4 bases at J, with 10 bases between the two ends. Germline CDR1 and CDR2: SGHRS and YFSETQ. The CDR3 extends over 14 amino acids. The CDR3 region is CASSSGQSTGELFF. The CDR3 bases are TGCGCCAGCAGCTCCGGACAGTCCACCGGGGAGCTGTTTTTT.

The chain combines TRBV11-2 with TRBJ1-2; unclear D gene. Germline V CDR1 and CDR2: SGHAT, FQNNGV. This CDR3 is built from 13 residues. V shed 2 bases and J shed 7 bases, with 11 bases lying between them. CDR3 coding DNA: TGTGCCAGCAGCTTATCTAACAATATTGGCTACACCTTC. Translating gives CASSLSNNIGYTF.

V and J are TRBV5-1 and TRBJ2-5, with TRBD1 matching 7 bases. The J segment lost 0 bases and the V segment lost 3 bases, leaving 5 bases of the junction unmatched. Germline-derived CDR1 and CDR2 are SGHRS and YFSETQ. CDR3 size: 15 residues. CDR3 bases: TGCGCCAGCAGCTCAGGACAGGAATACCAAGAGACCCAGTACTTC. The encoded protein is CASSSGQEYQETQYF.

This chain joins TRBV27 and TRBJ2-3, with D uncertain. This CDR3 comprises 12 residues. Germline CDR1 MNHEY, CDR2 SMNVEV (reference sequence). V lost 5 bases, J lost 2 bases, and 5 bases lay in between. The CDR3 spells CASSTLTDTQYF. Here the CDR3 DNA reads TGTGCCAGCAGTACACTCACAGATACGCAGTATTTT.